The clone carrying this T cell receptor (beta chain) was picked up one time. The sample is drawn from a study of blood T cell repertoires in COVID-19. In the study overall: COVID-19 samples, acute and convalescent, were from the United States, Italy and Spain.

V lost 3 bases to trimming and J lost 7 bases, with 13 bases between them. Germline CDR1 reads KGHSH; CDR2 reads LQKENI. The CDR3 extends over 14 amino acids. The authors' processing: Amplification of reference gene primers was used by the study to estimate nucleated cell counts. TCRdb keeps only in-frame clones here, not all; method: immunoSEQ multiplex PCR. The DNA gave D and trimming, while V, J and clone size come from that table. The profile shows roughly 300,000 clones, 85% of them singletons. This chain links TRBV18 with TRBJ1-3; D is ambiguous. The sample taken for sequencing was peripheral blood. The sequence derives from a human donor in a cohort sampled during active COVID-19. In nucleotides, the CDR3 is TGTGCCAGCTCACCGACATCCGCCCGGAACACCATATATTTT. Its translation: CASSPTSARNTIYF. Full variable domain (remainder filled in from reference TRBV18 and TRBJ1-3): NAGVMQNPRHLVRRRGQEARLRCSPMKGHSHVYWYRQLPEEGLKFMVYLQKENIIDESGMPKERFSAEFPKEGPSILRIQQVVRGDSAAYFCASSPTSARNTIYFGEGSWLTVV.